Listed below are T cell receptor beta chains from one sample, sequenced in a study of cytomegalovirus exposure and HLA in healthy donors. Here immunoSEQ multiplex PCR was the method, and the copy in TCRdb shows in-frame clones only, minus some. Of approximately 220,000 clones in the sample, 70% to 80% were seen once. The material sequenced was PBMCs. The origin of the receptors is a girl aged 2-15 years in good health and CMV-seronegative. The CDR3 runs from the conserved cysteine through the conserved F or W. Fields, in order: V gene, clone size, J gene, D gene, CDR3 DNA, CDR3 protein. The D gene is left open where the match is weak. Clone size is shown for a subset of rows, as once, few, many or a class of expanded clone.

>TRBV27|.|TRBJ2-7|TRBD2
TGTGCCAGCAGTTTATCACTAGCGGGCCACGAGCAGTACTTC
CASSLSLAGHEQYF
>TRBV7-8|.|TRBJ1-1|TRBD1
TGTGCCAGCAGCTTAGGACAGGGGGTAACTGAAGCTTTCTTT
CASSLGQGVTEAFF
>TRBV6-4|few|TRBJ1-1|.
TGTGCCAGCAGTGACAGGGGAGGCACTGAAGCTTTCTTT
CASSDRGGTEAFF
>TRBV5-6|.|TRBJ2-1|TRBD2
TGTGCCAGCAGCTTGGGCTCTAGCGGTTACAATGAGCAGTTCTTC
CASSLGSSGYNEQFF
>TRBV6-5|few|TRBJ2-3|TRBD2
TGTGCCAGCAGTTCTAGCGGGGCGATAACAGATACGCAGTATTTT
CASSSSGAITDTQYF
>TRBV14|.|TRBJ2-7|TRBD2
TGTGCCAGCAGCCTCAGCGGGGGGGCCCGCTACGAGCAGTACTTC
CASSLSGGARYEQYF
>TRBV7-2|.|TRBJ2-1|.
TGTGCCAGCAACCCTAAGAAGCCGTTGGTGAATGAGCAGTTCTTC
CASNPKKPLVNEQFF
>TRBV10-3|.|TRBJ1-2|TRBD1
TGTGCCATCAGTGAAGATCGGACAGGGAATATCGGAGGCTACACCTTC
CAISEDRTGNIGGYTF
>TRBV28|once|TRBJ2-1|TRBD2
TGTGCCAGCAGTTTCGGACTAGTCGGCGAGCAGTTCTTC
CASSFGLVGEQFF
>TRBV27|.|TRBJ2-2|.
TGTGCCAGCAGTCGACAGAACACCGGGGAGCTGTTTTTT
CASSRQNTGELFF
>TRBV6-5|.|TRBJ1-5|TRBD1
TGTGCCATCGGGACAGGGTTCAATCAGCCCCAGCATTTT
CAIGTGFNQPQHF
>TRBV27|.|TRBJ2-1|TRBD2
TGTGCCAGCAGTCTCGGGGCGGGAGTCTCTTACAATGAGCAGTTCTTC
CASSLGAGVSYNEQFF
>TRBV7-9|.|TRBJ1-4|.
TGTGCCAGCAGCTTAGCGCTTAGTGAAAAACTGTTTTTT
CASSLALSEKLFF
>TRBV6-5|.|TRBJ2-7|.
TGTGCCAGCAGTTACTCTTCAACACCTTACGAGCAGTACTTC
CASSYSSTPYEQYF
>TRBV4-1|.|TRBJ2-5|TRBD2
TGCGCCAGCAGCCGCCACATTACTAGGGCGGGGGAGGGAGAGACCCAGTACTTC
CASSRHITRAGEGETQYF
>TRBV7-2|.|TRBJ1-6|TRBD1
TGTGCCAGCAGCTTAGGCGGACAGGGAATAACTTCACCCCTCCACTTT
CASSLGGQGITSPLHF
>TRBV5-4|.|TRBJ1-3|.
TGTGCCAGCAGCCGACAAACCAAGGACAGAGGAAACACCATATATTTT
CASSRQTKDRGNTIYF
>TRBV9|.|TRBJ2-3|.
TGTGCCAGCAGCGCCCCCCCCGGCCGAATAGCGGATACGCAGTATTTT
CASSAPPGRIADTQYF
>TRBV5-6|.|TRBJ1-1|TRBD1
TGTGCCAGCAGTAGGGGACAGTTCACTGAAGCTTTCTTT
CASSRGQFTEAFF
>TRBV9|.|TRBJ1-2|TRBD1
TGTGCCAGCAGCGTAAAACCGGGACAGGGGATCTATGGCTACACCTTC
CASSVKPGQGIYGYTF
>TRBV19|.|TRBJ2-5|.
TGTGCCAGTAGTATCCTACCAGGGGAGACCCAGTACTTC
CASSILPGETQYF
>TRBV2|.|TRBJ2-1|TRBD2
TGTGCCAGCAGGGAGAGCGGGGGCCCCCTCAATGAGCAGTTCTTC
CASRESGGPLNEQFF
>TRBV6-5|few|TRBJ1-1|.
TGTGCCAGCAGCCAAGCCGTTGGTAACACTGAAGCTTTCTTT
CASSQAVGNTEAFF